A single sample is the source of the 29 T cell receptor beta chains below, sequenced in a study of cytomegalovirus exposure and HLA in healthy donors. A multiplex PCR was run with 60 Vbeta primers and 13 Jbeta primers. This table comes from immunoSEQ multiplex PCR, and its TCRdb copy is limited to in-frame clones, with some not included. This table has some 100,000 clones, 85% appearing once. Sequences were obtained from PBMCs. Every receptor here comes from a young man in good health and CMV-seronegative.

This chain connects TRBV5-5 to TRBJ1-1, with 9 bases identical to TRBD1. With 3 bases clipped from V and 4 bases from J, the junction kept 4 bases outside the gene matches. This CDR3 is built from 14 residues. The germline V gene encodes CDR1 SGHKS and CDR2 YYEKEE (reference sequence). This chain's CDR3 is CASSWGQGSTEAFF. The CDR3, as DNA: TGTGCCAGCAGCTGGGGACAGGGATCCACTGAAGCTTTCTTT.

The gene calls are TRBV6-5 and TRBJ1-2, with 7 positions matching TRBD1. The CDR3 covers 14 residues. CDR1 and CDR2 (germline): MNHEY, SVGAGI. J lost 6 bases, V lost 3 bases, and 7 bases had no gene match. Here the CDR3 reads CASSYTYRGDGYTF. The CDR3 bases are TGTGCCAGCAGTTATACCTACAGGGGCGATGGCTACACCTTC.

This chain connects TRBV7-2 to TRBJ2-1, with 10 bases identical to TRBD2. V dropped 2 bases and J dropped 6; count of bases not matched to a gene: 4. Per germline, CDR1 SGHTA and CDR2 FQGNSA. This CDR3 comprises 15 residues. CDR3 DNA sequence: TGTGCCAGCAGCTTACAGCGGGGGGGCCCCAATGAGCAGTTCTTC. Amino acids: CASSLQRGGPNEQFF.

This sequence joins TRBV6-1 and TRBJ2-3; tentative D call: TRBD2 (6 bases). V was pared by 6 bases and J by 2 bases, with 12 bases between. This CDR3 has 14 residues. Germline CDR1 reads MNHNS; CDR2 reads SASEGT. The CDR3 here is CASSKGRNTDTQYF. As DNA, the CDR3 is TGTGCCAGCAGCAAGGGGAGGAACACAGATACGCAGTATTTT.

The chain combines TRBV5-6 with TRBJ2-3, with 15 bases that match TRBD2. Losses at the gene ends were 3 bases for V and 2 bases for J; bases not matched to a gene: 4. The CDR3 sequence is 17 residues long. Germline-derived CDR1 and CDR2 are SGHDT and YYEEEE. The CDR3 DNA reads as TGTGCCAGCAGCTCGGGACTAGCGGGGGGCCTCACAGATACGCAGTATTTT. Residues: CASSSGLAGGLTDTQYF. Variable domain in full (rest from reference TRBV5-6 and TRBJ2-3): DAGVTQSPTHLIKTRGQQVTLRCSPKSGHDTVSWYQQALGQGPQFIFQYYEEEERQRGNFPDRFSGHQFPNYSSELNVNALLLGDSALYLCASSSGLAGGLTDTQYFGPGTRLTVL.

CDR3 amino acids: CASSAYGTPGTGELFF. DNA for the CDR3: TGTGCCAGCAGTGCCTACGGGACACCTGGCACCGGGGAGCTGTTTTTT. The V gene is TRBV6-1, the J gene TRBJ2-2; D might be TRBD1 (6 bases). V was shortened by 4 bases and J by 4 bases, with 16 bases between the two germline ends. Germline CDR1 MNHNS, CDR2 SASEGT. The CDR3 loop spans 16 amino acids.

The chain carries TRBV28 and TRBJ1-2, with D possibly TRBD1 on 6 matching bases. There are 14 residues in the CDR3. The germline V and J ends were trimmed by 8 bases and 1 base, with 14 bases remaining between them. Germline assignment: CDR1 MDHEN and CDR2 SYDVKM. Here the CDR3 reads CASRTLQGNYGYTF. Written as DNA, the CDR3 is TGTGCCAGCCGGACCTTACAGGGTAACTATGGCTACACCTTC.

This clone was picked up a small number of times. The CDR3 DNA reads as TGTGCCAGCAGCTTGGAGGGGGCGCGAGGCTACACCTTC. Residues: CASSLEGARGYTF. The rearrangement links TRBV5-4 to TRBJ1-2, with TRBD1 matching over 7 bases. Germline V CDR1 and CDR2: SGHNT, YYREEE (reference sequence). V dropped 0 bases and J dropped 8; count of bases not matched to a gene: 4. The CDR3 spans 13 residues.

The chain links TRBV4-1 to TRBJ1-1, with D possibly TRBD1 on 6 matching bases. There are 15 residues in the CDR3. Germline CDR1 reads MGHRA; CDR2 reads YSYEKL. V lost 3 bases and J 1 base, leaving 12 bases between the germline ends. CDR3 bases: TGCGCCAGCAGCCACCTACAGGGAAAGAACACTGAAGCTTTCTTT. Translation: CASSHLQGKNTEAFF.

CDR3 loop: CAISESREKLFF. The DNA for the CDR3 is TGTGCCATCAGTGAGTCGAGGGAAAAACTGTTTTTT. V and J are TRBV10-3 and TRBJ1-4, with D unclear. The CDR3 covers 12 residues. Germline V gene data show CDR1 as ENHRY and CDR2 as SYGVKD. The ends were cut back, 0 bases at V and 8 bases at J, with 4 bases in the middle.

The chain carries TRBV4-3 and TRBJ2-1; 9 nucleotides match TRBD2. The CDR3 is 16 residues long. Trimming removed 0 bases from V and 9 bases from J; junction bases left unmatched: 9. Germline values: CDR1 LGHNA, CDR2 YSLEER. The DNA of the CDR3 is TGCGCCAGCAGCCAAGATAGGGCGGGAGGGCCAGGTGAGCAGTTCTTC. Encoded protein: CASSQDRAGGPGEQFF.

The CDR3 sequence: CASRTSGRKAQYF. The CDR3 DNA reads TGTGCCAGCAGGACTAGCGGGAGAAAGGCGCAGTATTTT. The V call is TRBV2, the J call TRBJ2-3; 12 nucleotides agree with TRBD2. Germline V gene lookup returns CDR1 SNHLY and CDR2 FYNNEI. V gave up 6 bases and J gave up 10 bases; unmatched junction bases: 5. The CDR3 loop spans 13 amino acids.

This chain links TRBV7-9 with TRBJ2-7; the match to TRBD2 covers 9 bases. The ends lost 3 bases at V and 2 bases at J; junction bases unmatched: 2. This CDR3 has 14 residues. CDR1 and CDR2 from the germline V gene are SEHNR and FQNEAQ (reference sequence). The CDR3 nucleotides read TGTGCCAGCAGCTTGACTAGCGGCGCCTACGAGCAGTACTTC. Its protein product is CASSLTSGAYEQYF.

The rearrangement uses TRBV5-1 and TRBJ2-3, with 8 bases fitting TRBD2. CDR1 and CDR2 from the germline V gene are SGHRS and YFSETQ. CDR3 length: 15 amino acids. The ends lost 7 bases at V and 1 base at J; junction bases unmatched: 8. CDR3 region: CASDPGLGGTDTQYF. CDR3 coding DNA: TGCGCCAGCGACCCGGGACTAGGAGGCACAGATACGCAGTATTTT.

This chain connects TRBV20-1 to TRBJ2-7; maybe TRBD2 (5 bases). CDR1 is DFQATT and CDR2 is SNEGSKA in the germline V gene (reference sequence). V was clipped by 1 base and J by 5 bases, with 6 bases between them. The CDR3 runs to 11 residues. The CDR3 nucleotides read TGCAGTGCTAGAGGAGGGCACGAGCAGTACTTC. As protein: CSARGGHEQYF.

The V gene is TRBV9, the J gene TRBJ2-1; 12 positions match TRBD2. Germline V CDR1 and CDR2: SGDLS, YYNGEE. J gave up 2 bases and V 0 bases, and 0 bases lay outside the gene matches. This CDR3 region has 16 residues. This chain's CDR3 is CASSVASGGAYNEQFF. CDR3 coding DNA: TGTGCCAGCAGCGTAGCTAGCGGGGGGGCCTACAATGAGCAGTTCTTC.

This chain joins TRBV6-1 and TRBJ2-5, with a tentative D call TRBD2 (6 bases). Trimming cost V 11 bases and J 4 bases, with 23 bases left between them. There are 15 residues in the CDR3. Germline V lookup: CDR1 MNHNS, CDR2 SASEGT. CDR3 amino acids: CAGARTWRESETQYF. CDR3 nucleotide sequence: TGTGCCGGAGCTCGAACGTGGCGGGAATCAGAGACCCAGTACTTC.

CDR3 in DNA: TGTGCCAGCAGTGACTCGACTAGCGGGAGGCCCACAGATACGCAGTATTTT. Translation: CASSDSTSGRPTDTQYF. The rearrangement links TRBV6-4 to TRBJ2-3, with 13 bases aligning to TRBD2. Trimming took 0 bases from V and 2 from J; bases not matched to a gene: 2. Per the germline V gene, CDR1 is MRHNA and CDR2 is SNTAGT. The CDR3 contains 17 residues.

The V call is TRBV5-1, the J call TRBJ2-5, with 10 positions matching TRBD2. The CDR3 has 16 amino acids. After removal of 1 base from V and 2 bases from J, the junction contained 5 bases not matched to a gene. CDR1 and CDR2 (germline): SGHRS, YFSETQ. The CDR3 DNA is TGCGCCAGCAGCTTGATTCCTAGCGGGGGTCAAGAGACCCAGTACTTC. Protein sequence: CASSLIPSGGQETQYF.

This sequence joins TRBV9 and TRBJ1-1; the match to TRBD1 covers 8 bases. J gave up 5 bases and V 3 bases, and 18 bases lay outside the gene matches. The CDR3 runs 18 residues. CDR1 and CDR2 (germline): SGDLS, YYNGEE. This CDR3 is CASSASAGQGPPQTEAFF. CDR3 DNA sequence: TGTGCCAGCAGCGCGTCCGCTGGACAGGGCCCCCCTCAGACTGAAGCTTTCTTT.

The V call is TRBV6-1, the J call TRBJ2-7; 15 nucleotides line up with TRBD2. The V and J ends lost 4 bases and 5 bases, in that order; junction bases with no gene match: 9. The CDR3 extends over 17 amino acids. Germline CDR1 is MNHNS and CDR2 is SASEGT. The CDR3 DNA follows: TGTGCCAGCAGTGTGGGGACTAGCGGGGGGAGACGGGACGAGCAGTACTTC. Translation: CASSVGTSGGRRDEQYF.

This chain joins TRBV30 and TRBJ2-5; D gene unclear. The CDR3 extends over 11 amino acids. Per the germline V gene, CDR1 is GTSNPN and CDR2 is SVGIG (reference sequence). Between the trimmed V and J ends, which lost 0 bases and 9 bases, there was a span of 8 bases. Here the CDR3 reads CAWSVRSSQYF. The CDR3 coding sequence is TGTGCCTGGAGTGTGAGATCATCCCAGTACTTC.

This clone has just one count. The chain links TRBV5-4 to TRBJ2-5, with a possible D match to TRBD1 (5 bases). This CDR3 comprises 15 residues. Germline V CDR1 and CDR2: SGHNT, YYREEE (reference sequence). V dropped 4 bases and J dropped 3 bases, with 16 bases sitting between them. In nucleotides, the CDR3 is TGTGCCAGCAGCCCTCGTAAGGGGCTAAAAGAGACCCAGTACTTC. It codes for CASSPRKGLKETQYF. Combining the CDR3 with reference TRBV5-4 and TRBJ2-5 gives the whole variable domain ETGVTQSPTHLIKTRGQQVTLRCSSQSGHNTVSWYQQALGQGPQFIFQYYREEENGRGNFPPRFSGLQFPNYSSELNVNALELDDSALYLCASSPRKGLKETQYFGPGTRLLVL.

The V gene is TRBV7-2, the J gene TRBJ2-1, with 7 positions matching TRBD2. CDR3 length: 16 amino acids. V shed 4 bases, J shed 2 bases, and the junction held 8 bases outside the gene matches. Germline loops: CDR1 SGHTA, CDR2 FQGNSA. The CDR3 sequence: CASSSHSGKAYNEQFF. CDR3 nucleotides: TGTGCCAGCAGCTCCCACAGCGGGAAAGCCTACAATGAGCAGTTCTTC.

V usage is TRBV11-2 and J usage is TRBJ2-5, with 8 bases identical to TRBD2. The germline V gene encodes CDR1 SGHAT and CDR2 FQNNGV. J gave up 4 bases and V 1 base, and 8 bases lay outside the gene matches. The CDR3 length is 16 residues. The CDR3 spells CASSLVPRGARETQYF. The CDR3, as DNA: TGTGCCAGCAGCTTAGTACCGCGGGGGGCAAGAGAGACCCAGTACTTC.

This clone was picked up one time. V and J are TRBV7-3 and TRBJ2-1; D is undetermined. V dropped 2 bases and J dropped 5 bases, with 7 bases sitting between them. CDR1 is SGHTA and CDR2 is FQGTGA in the germline V gene. The CDR3 extends over 13 amino acids. CDR3 DNA: TGTGCCAGCAGCTTATATCGAGACAATGAGCAGTTCTTC. The encoded protein is CASSLYRDNEQFF.

The J gene is TRBJ1-5, the V gene TRBV28; D not certain. Per the germline V gene, CDR1 is MDHEN and CDR2 is SYDVKM. Trimming took 7 bases from V and 3 from J, leaving 7 bases between them. The CDR3 totals 12 residues. In nucleotides, the CDR3 is TGTGCCAGCACGGTAAACAATCAGCCCCAGCATTTT. Translating gives CASTVNNQPQHF.

This clone is medium-sized in the sample. The chain has TRBV6-1 and TRBJ2-6; D ambiguous. The ends were cut back, 4 bases at V and 3 bases at J, with 7 bases in the middle. Per germline, CDR1 MNHNS and CDR2 SASEGT. The CDR3 covers 14 residues. The CDR3 sequence: CASSGGNGANVLTF. For the CDR3, the DNA is TGTGCCAGCAGTGGAGGTAATGGGGCCAACGTCCTGACTTTC.

The chain recombines TRBV19 with TRBJ1-4, with D possibly matching TRBD1 (5 bases). The CDR3 runs 15 residues. The V end was cut by 5 bases, the J end by 2 bases, with 12 bases between. In germline, CDR1 is LNHDA, CDR2 SQIVND (reference sequence). The CDR3 DNA reads as TGTGCCAGTAGTCGACCAGGGTCGACTAATGAAAAACTGTTTTTT. Residues: CASSRPGSTNEKLFF. The full variable domain, completed using reference TRBV19 and TRBJ1-4, is DGGITQSPKYLFRKEGQNVTLSCEQNLNHDAMYWYRQDPGQGLRLIYYSQIVNDFQKGDIAEGYSVSREKKESFPLTVTSAQKNPTAFYLCASSRPGSTNEKLFFGSGTQLSVL.